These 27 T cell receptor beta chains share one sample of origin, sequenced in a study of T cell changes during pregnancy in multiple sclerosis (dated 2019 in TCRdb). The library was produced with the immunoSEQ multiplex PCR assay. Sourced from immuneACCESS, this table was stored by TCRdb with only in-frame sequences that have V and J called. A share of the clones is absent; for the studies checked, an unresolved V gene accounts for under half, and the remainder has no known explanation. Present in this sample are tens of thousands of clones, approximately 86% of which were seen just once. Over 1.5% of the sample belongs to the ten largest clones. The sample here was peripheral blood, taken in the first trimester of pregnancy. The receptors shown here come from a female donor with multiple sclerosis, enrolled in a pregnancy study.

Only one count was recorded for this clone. In DNA form, the CDR3 reads TGCGCCAGCAGCTTACTAGCGGGGATCACAGATACGCAGTATTTT. Translating it yields CASSLLAGITDTQYF. This chain links TRBV5-1 with TRBJ2-3; TRBD2 matches at 10 bases. Trimming cost V 2 bases and J 2 bases; bases outside gene matches: 2. This CDR3 spans 15 amino acids. CDR1 SGHRS and CDR2 YFSETQ come from the germline V gene.

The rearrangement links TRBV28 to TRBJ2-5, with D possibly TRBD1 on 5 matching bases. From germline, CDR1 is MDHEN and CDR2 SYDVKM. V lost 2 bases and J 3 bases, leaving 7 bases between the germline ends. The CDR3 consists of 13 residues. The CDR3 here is CASSLGAEETQYF. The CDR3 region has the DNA TGTGCCAGCAGTTTAGGGGCAGAAGAGACCCAGTACTTC.

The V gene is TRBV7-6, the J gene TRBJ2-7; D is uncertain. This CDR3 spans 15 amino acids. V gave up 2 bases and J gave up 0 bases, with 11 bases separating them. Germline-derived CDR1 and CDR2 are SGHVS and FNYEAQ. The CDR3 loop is CASSLYEDFSYEQYF. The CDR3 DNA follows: TGTGCCAGCAGCTTATATGAGGATTTCTCCTACGAGCAGTACTTC.

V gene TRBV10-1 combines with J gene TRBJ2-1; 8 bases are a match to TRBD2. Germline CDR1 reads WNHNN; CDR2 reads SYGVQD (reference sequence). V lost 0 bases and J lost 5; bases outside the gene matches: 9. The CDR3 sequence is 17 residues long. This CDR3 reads CASSESTAGAKNNEQFF. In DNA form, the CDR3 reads TGCGCCAGCAGTGAGTCAACAGCGGGAGCGAAGAACAATGAGCAGTTCTTC.

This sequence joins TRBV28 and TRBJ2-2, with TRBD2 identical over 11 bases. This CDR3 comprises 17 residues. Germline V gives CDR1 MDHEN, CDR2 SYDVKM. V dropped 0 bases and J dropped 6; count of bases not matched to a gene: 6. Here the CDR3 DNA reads TGTGCCAGCAGTTTATGGGGCCTAGCGGGAGGTCCCGGGGAGCTGTTTTTT. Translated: CASSLWGLAGGPGELFF.

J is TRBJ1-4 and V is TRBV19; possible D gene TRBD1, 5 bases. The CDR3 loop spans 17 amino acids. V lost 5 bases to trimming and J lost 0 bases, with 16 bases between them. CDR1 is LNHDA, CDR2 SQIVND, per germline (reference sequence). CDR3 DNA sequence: TGTGCCAGTAGTTTCAGAACCGGGGGTTCAACTAATGAAAAACTGTTTTTT. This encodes CASSFRTGGSTNEKLFF.

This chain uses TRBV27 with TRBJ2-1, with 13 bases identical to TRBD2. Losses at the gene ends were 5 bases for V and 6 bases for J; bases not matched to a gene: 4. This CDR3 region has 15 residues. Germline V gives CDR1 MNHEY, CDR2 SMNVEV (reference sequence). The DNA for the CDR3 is TGTGCCAGCAGTAAAACTAGCGGGAGGGCCAATGAGCAGTTCTTC. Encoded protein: CASSKTSGRANEQFF.

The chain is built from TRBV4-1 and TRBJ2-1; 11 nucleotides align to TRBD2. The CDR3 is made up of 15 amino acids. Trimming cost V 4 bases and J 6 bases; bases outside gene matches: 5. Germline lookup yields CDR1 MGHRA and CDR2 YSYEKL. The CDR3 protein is CASSLLGLAANEQFF. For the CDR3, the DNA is TGCGCCAGCAGCCTCCTGGGACTAGCGGCCAATGAGCAGTTCTTC.

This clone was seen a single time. Here the CDR3 reads CASSSVAGGLYNEQFF. The CDR3, as DNA: TGTGCCAGCAGCTCCGTAGCGGGAGGCCTCTACAATGAGCAGTTCTTC. This chain uses TRBV5-5 with TRBJ2-1; 10 positions match TRBD2. Looked up from germline, CDR1 is SGHKS and CDR2 is YYEKEE (reference sequence). The CDR3 has 16 amino acids. Losses at the gene ends were 3 bases for V and 3 bases for J; bases not matched to a gene: 6.

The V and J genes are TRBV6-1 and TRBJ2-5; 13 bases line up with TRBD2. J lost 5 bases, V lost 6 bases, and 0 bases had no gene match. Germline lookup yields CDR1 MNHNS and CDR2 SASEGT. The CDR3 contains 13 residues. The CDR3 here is CASRLAGGETQYF. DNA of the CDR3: TGTGCCAGCAGACTAGCGGGAGGGGAGACCCAGTACTTC.

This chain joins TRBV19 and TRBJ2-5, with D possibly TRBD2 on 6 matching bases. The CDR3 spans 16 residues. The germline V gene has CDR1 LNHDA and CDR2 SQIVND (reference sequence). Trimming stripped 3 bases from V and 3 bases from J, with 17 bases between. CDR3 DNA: TGTGCCAGTAGTATCCCTGCTTTGCGGGGAGAAGAGACCCAGTACTTC. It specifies CASSIPALRGEETQYF.

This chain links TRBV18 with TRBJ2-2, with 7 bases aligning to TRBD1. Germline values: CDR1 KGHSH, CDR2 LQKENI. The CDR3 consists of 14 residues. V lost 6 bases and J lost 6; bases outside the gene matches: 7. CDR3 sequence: CASSGDSSAGELFF. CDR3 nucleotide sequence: TGTGCCAGCTCTGGGGACAGTAGCGCCGGGGAGCTGTTTTTT.

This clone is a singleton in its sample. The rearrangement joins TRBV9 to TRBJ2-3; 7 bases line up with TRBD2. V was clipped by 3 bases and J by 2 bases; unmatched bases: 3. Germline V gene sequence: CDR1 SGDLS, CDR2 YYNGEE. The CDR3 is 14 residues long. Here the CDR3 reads CASSATSFTDTQYF. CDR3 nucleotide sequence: TGTGCCAGCAGCGCGACTAGCTTCACAGATACGCAGTATTTT.

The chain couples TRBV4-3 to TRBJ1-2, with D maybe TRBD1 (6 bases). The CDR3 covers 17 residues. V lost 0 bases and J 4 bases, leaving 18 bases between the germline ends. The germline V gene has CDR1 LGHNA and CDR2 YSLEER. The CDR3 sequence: CASSQEPHRAPSYGYTF. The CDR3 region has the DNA TGCGCCAGCAGCCAAGAGCCGCACAGGGCTCCCAGCTATGGCTACACCTTC.

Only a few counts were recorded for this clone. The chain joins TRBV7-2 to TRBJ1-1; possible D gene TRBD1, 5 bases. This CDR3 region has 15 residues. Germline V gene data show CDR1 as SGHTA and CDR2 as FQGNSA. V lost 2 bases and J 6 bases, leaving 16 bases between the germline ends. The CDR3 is CASSLFGGEGAEAFF. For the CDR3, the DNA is TGTGCCAGCAGCTTATTCGGCGGGGAAGGGGCTGAAGCTTTCTTT.

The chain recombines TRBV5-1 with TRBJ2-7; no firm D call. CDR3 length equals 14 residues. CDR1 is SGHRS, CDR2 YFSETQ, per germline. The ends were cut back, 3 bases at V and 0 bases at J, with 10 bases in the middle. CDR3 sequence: CASSSVKSSYEQYF. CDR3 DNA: TGCGCCAGCAGCTCGGTCAAGAGCTCCTACGAGCAGTACTTC.

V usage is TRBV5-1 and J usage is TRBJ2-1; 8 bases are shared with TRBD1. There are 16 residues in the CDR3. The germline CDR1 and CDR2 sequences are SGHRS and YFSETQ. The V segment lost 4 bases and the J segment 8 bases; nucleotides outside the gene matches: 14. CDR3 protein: CASSTGQGYGADEQFF. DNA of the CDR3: TGCGCCAGCAGCACCGGACAGGGTTATGGAGCGGATGAGCAGTTCTTC. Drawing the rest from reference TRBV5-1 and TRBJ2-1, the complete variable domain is KAGVTQTPRYLIKTRGQQVTLSCSPISGHRSVSWYQQTPGQGLQFLFEYFSETQRNKGNFPGRFSGRQFSNSRSEMNVSTLELGDSALYLCASSTGQGYGADEQFFGPGTRLTVL.

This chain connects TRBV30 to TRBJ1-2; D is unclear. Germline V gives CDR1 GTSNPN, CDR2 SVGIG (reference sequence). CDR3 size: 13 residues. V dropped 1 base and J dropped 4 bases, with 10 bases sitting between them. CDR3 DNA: TGTGCCTGGAGTGCGGCGGATACCTATGGCTACACCTTC. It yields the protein CAWSAADTYGYTF.

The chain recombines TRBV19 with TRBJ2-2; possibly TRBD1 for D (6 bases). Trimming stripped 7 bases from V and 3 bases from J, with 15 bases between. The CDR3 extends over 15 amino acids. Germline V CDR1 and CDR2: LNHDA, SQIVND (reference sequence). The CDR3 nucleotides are TGTGCCAGTAAAATTCAGGGGTTTGACACCGGGGAGCTGTTTTTT. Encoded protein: CASKIQGFDTGELFF.

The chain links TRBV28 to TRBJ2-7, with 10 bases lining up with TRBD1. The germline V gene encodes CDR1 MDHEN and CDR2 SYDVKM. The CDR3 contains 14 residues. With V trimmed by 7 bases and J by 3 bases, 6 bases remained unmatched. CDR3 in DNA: TGTGCCAGCATTAAGGGACAGGGGCTCTACGAGCAGTACTTC. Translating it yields CASIKGQGLYEQYF. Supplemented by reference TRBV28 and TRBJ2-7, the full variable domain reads DVKVTQSSRYLVKRTGEKVFLECVQDMDHENMFWYRQDPGLGLRLIYFSYDVKMKEKGDIPEGYSVSREKKERFSLILESASTNQTSMYLCASIKGQGLYEQYFGPGTRLTVT.

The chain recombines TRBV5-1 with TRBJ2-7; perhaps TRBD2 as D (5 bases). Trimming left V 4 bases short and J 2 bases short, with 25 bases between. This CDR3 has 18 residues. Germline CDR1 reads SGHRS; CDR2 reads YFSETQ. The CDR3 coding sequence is TGCGCCAGCAGCCCTTTAAGTGGTGGTAGCGCGAGTACCTACGAGCAGTACTTC. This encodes CASSPLSGGSASTYEQYF.

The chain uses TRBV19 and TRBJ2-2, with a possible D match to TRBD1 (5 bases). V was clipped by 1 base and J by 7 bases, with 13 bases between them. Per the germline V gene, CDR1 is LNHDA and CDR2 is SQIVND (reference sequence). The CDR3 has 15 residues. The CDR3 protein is CASSIGAVQGGELFF. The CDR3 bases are TGTGCCAGTAGTATAGGGGCAGTCCAGGGCGGGGAGCTGTTTTTT.

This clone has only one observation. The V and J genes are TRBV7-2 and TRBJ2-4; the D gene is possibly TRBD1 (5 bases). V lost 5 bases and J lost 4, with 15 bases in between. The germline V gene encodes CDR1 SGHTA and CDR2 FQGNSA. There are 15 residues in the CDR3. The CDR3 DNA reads TGTGCCAGCAGCCTTTATAGACAGTTAAAAAACATTCAGTACTTC. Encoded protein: CASSLYRQLKNIQYF.

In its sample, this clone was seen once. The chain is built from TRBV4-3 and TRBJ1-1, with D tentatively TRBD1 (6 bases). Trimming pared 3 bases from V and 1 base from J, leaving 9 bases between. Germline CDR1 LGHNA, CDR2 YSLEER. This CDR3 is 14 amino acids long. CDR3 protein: CASSQGTRNTEAFF. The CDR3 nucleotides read TGCGCCAGCAGCCAGGGGACACGGAACACTGAAGCTTTCTTT.

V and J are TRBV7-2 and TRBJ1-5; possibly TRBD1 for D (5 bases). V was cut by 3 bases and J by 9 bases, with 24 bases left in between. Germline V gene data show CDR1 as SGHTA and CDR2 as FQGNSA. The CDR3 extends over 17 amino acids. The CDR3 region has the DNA TGTGCCAGCAGCTTCCAAAACACAGTGGGGGGATTAATGCCCCAGCATTTT. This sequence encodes CASSFQNTVGGLMPQHF.

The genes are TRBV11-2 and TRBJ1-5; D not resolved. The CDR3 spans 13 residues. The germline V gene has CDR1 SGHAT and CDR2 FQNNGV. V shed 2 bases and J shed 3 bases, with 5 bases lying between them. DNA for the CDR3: TGTGCCAGCAGCTTAACAGACAATCAGCCCCAGCATTTT. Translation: CASSLTDNQPQHF.

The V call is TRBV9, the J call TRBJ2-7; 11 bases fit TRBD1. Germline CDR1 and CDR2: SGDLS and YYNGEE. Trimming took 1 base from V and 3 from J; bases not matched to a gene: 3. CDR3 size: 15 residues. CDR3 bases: TGTGCCAGCAGCGTAACCGGGACAGGGGGCTACGAGCAGTACTTC. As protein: CASSVTGTGGYEQYF.